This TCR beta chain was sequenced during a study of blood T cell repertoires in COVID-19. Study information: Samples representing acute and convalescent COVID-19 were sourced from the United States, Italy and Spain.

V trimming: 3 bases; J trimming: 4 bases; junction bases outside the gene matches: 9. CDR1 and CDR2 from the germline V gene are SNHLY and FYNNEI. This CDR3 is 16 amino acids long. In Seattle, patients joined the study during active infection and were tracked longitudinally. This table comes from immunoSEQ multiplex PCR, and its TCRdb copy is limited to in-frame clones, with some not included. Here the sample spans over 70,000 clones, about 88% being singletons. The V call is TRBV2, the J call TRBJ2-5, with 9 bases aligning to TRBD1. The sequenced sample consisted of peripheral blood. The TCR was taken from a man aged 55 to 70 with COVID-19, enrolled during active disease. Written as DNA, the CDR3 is TGTGCCAGCAGTGAGCCGAGGACAGGGGTTTCAGAGACCCAGTACTTC. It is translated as CASSEPRTGVSETQYF.